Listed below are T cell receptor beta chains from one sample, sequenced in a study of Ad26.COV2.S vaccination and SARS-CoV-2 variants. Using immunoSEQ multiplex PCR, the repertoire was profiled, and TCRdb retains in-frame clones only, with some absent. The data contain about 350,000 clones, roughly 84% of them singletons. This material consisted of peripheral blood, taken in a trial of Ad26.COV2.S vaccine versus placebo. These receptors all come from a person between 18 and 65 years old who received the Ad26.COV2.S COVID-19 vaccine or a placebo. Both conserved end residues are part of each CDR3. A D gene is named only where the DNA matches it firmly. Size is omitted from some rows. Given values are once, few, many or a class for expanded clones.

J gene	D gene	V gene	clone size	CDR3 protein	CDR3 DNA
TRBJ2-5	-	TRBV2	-	CASTGVSGQETQYF	TGTGCCAGCACCGGCGTTAGCGGACAAGAGACCCAGTACTTC
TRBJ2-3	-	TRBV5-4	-	CASSLPLADTQYF	TGTGCCAGCAGCCTACCCTTAGCAGATACGCAGTATTTT
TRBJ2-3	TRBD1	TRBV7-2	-	CASSFDRAADTQYF	TGTGCCAGCAGCTTCGACAGGGCCGCAGATACGCAGTATTTT
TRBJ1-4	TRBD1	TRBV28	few	CASTSRTGRSEKLFF	TGTGCCAGCACCTCACGGACAGGACGCTCCGAAAAACTGTTTTTT
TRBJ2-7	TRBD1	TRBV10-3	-	CAIRTGREQYF	TGTGCCATCAGGACAGGGCGGGAGCAGTACTTC
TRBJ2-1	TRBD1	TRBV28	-	CASTWTGSYNEQFF	TGTGCCAGCACCTGGACAGGCTCCTACAATGAGCAGTTCTTC
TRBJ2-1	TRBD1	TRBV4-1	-	CASSQEGQSSYNEQFF	TGCGCCAGCAGCCAAGAGGGACAGAGCTCCTACAATGAGCAGTTCTTC
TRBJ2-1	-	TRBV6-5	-	CASSPPGPLNEQFF	TGTGCCAGCAGTCCGCCCGGGCCCCTCAATGAGCAGTTCTTC
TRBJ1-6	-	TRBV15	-	CATSRGVNSPLHF	TGTGCCACCAGCAGAGGGGTAAATTCACCCCTCCACTTT
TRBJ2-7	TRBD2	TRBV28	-	CASSPRGSGTYEQYF	TGTGCCAGCAGCCCCCGTGGTAGCGGGACCTACGAGCAGTACTTC
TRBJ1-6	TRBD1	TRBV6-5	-	CASSTGTGVNSPLHF	TGTGCCAGCAGTACCGGGACAGGGGTAAATTCACCCCTCCACTTT
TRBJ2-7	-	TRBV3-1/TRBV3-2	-	CASSQVGRGYEQYF	TGTGCCAGCAGCCAAGTAGGGCGGGGATACGAGCAGTACTTC
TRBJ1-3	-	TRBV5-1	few	CASSLDGTQGGNTIYF	TGCGCCAGCAGCCTCGACGGGACCCAGGGAGGAAACACCATATATTTT
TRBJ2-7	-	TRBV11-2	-	CASSLRTTYEQYF	TGTGCCAGCAGCCTACGGACCACCTACGAGCAGTACTTC
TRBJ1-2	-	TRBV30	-	CAWTRTVKWNYGYTF	TGTGCCTGGACCCGGACAGTAAAGTGGAACTATGGCTACACCTTC
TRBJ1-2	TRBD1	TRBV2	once	CASSEVGTAYGYTF	TGTGCCAGCAGTGAAGTTGGGACAGCTTATGGCTACACCTTC
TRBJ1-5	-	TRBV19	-	CASAGSQTTRHF	TGTGCCAGTGCAGGGTCCCAAACCACCAGACATTTT
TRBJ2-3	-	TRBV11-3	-	CASSLQYAGDTQYF	TGTGCCAGCAGCTTACAATACGCGGGAGATACGCAGTATTTT
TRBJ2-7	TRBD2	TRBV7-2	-	CASSSSGREYGEQYF	TGTGCCAGCAGCTCCTCAGGGCGGGAGTACGGGGAGCAGTACTTC
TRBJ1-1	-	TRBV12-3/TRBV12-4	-	CASSFEGNTEAFF	TGTGCCAGCAGTTTTGAAGGGAACACTGAAGCTTTCTTT
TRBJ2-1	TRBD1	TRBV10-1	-	CASSSGGDYNEQFF	TGCGCCAGCAGCTCAGGGGGAGACTACAATGAGCAGTTCTTC
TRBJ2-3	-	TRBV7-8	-	CASAFIGGLTDTQYF	TGTGCCAGCGCATTTATCGGGGGCCTCACAGATACGCAGTATTTT
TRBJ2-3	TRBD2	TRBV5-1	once	CASSLVRLAGTDTQYF	TGCGCCAGCAGCTTGGTCAGGCTAGCGGGCACAGATACGCAGTATTTT
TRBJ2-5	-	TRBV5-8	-	CASSTTRPGTQYF	TGTGCCAGCAGCACGACAAGGCCGGGGACCCAGTACTTC
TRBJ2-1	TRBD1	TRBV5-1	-	CASSSPPGTAYNEQFF	TGCGCCAGCAGCTCCCCCCCCGGGACAGCTTACAATGAGCAGTTCTTC
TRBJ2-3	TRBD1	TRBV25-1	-	CASSQLSHPGTGDTQYF	TGTGCCAGCAGTCAACTATCCCATCCCGGGACAGGGGATACGCAGTATTTT
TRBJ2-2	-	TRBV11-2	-	CASSLEVQGGELFF	TGTGCCAGCAGCTTAGAGGTTCAGGGCGGGGAGCTGTTTTTT
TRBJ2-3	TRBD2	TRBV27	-	CASSLRLAEDTQYF	TGTGCCAGCAGTTTAAGACTAGCGGAAGATACGCAGTATTTT
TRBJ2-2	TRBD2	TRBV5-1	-	CASSFVGGMGELFF	TGCGCCAGCAGCTTCGTGGGAGGGATGGGGGAGCTGTTTTTT
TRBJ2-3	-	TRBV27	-	CASSSSPLTDTQYF	TGTGCCAGCAGTTCGTCCCCTTTAACAGATACGCAGTATTTT
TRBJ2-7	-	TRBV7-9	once	CASMGGPSFSYEQYF	TGTGCCAGCATGGGGGGGCCTAGCTTCTCTTACGAGCAGTACTTC